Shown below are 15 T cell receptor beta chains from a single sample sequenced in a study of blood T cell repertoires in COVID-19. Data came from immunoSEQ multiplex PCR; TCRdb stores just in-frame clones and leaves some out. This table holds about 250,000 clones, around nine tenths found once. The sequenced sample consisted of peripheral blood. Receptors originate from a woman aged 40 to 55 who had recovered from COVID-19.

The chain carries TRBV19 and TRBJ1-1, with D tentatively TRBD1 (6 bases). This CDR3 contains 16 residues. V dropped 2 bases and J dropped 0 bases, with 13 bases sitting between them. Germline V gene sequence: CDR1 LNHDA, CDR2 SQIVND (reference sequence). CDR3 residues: CASSIRSGGLNTEAFF. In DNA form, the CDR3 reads TGTGCCAGTAGTATACGGTCGGGGGGCCTGAACACTGAAGCTTTCTTT.

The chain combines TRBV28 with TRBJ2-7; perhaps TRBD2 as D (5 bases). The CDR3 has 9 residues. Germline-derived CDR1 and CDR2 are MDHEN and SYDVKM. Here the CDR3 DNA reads TGTGCTGAGGGCTACGAGCAGTACTTC. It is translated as CAEGYEQYF.

CDR3 loop: CASSLPGTGSYEQYF. In DNA form, the CDR3 reads TGTGCCAGCAGCCTCCCCGGGACAGGGAGTTACGAGCAGTACTTC. This rearrangement joins TRBV21-1 to TRBJ2-7; no check of the table's D call, TRBD1, against the DNA was made. TRBV21-1 counts as a pseudogene. The CDR3 is 15 amino acids.

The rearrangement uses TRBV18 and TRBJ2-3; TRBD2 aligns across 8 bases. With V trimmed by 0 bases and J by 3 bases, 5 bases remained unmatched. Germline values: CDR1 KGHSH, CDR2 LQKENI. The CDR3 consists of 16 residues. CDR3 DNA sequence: TGTGCCAGCTCACCACCATATCGCGGGAGGACAGATACGCAGTATTTT. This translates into CASSPPYRGRTDTQYF.

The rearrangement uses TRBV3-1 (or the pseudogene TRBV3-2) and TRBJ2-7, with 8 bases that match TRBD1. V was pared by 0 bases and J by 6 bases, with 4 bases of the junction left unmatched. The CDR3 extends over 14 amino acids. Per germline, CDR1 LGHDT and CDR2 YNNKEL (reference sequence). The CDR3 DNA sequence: TGTGCCAGCAGCCAAGAGAACAGGGGGGCCGAGCAGTACTTC. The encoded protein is CASSQENRGAEQYF.

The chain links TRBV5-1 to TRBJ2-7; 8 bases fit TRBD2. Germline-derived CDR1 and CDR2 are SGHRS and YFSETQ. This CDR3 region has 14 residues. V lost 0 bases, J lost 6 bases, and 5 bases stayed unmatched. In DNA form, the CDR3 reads TGCGCCAGCAGCTTGGGCGGGGGGACTGCCGAGCAGTACTTC. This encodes CASSLGGGTAEQYF.

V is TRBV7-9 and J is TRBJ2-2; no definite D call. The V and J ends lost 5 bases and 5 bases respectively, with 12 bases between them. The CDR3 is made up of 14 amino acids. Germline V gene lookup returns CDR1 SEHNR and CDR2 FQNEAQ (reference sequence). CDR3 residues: CASSTSETTGELFF. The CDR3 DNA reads TGTGCCAGCAGCACAAGTGAAACGACCGGGGAGCTGTTTTTT.

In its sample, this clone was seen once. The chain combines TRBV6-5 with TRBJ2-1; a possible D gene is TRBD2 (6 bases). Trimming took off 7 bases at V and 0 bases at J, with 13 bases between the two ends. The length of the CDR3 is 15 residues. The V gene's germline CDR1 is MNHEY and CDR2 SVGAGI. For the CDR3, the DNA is TGTGCCAGCATTCCTGCGGGAAGCTCCTACAATGAGCAGTTCTTC. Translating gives CASIPAGSSYNEQFF.

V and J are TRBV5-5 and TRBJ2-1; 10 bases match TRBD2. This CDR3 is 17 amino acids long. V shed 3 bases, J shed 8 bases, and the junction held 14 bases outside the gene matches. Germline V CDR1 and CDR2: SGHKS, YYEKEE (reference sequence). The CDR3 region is CASSSGAGTSVLYEQFF. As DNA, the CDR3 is TGTGCCAGCAGCTCGGGGGCCGGGACTAGCGTTCTGTATGAGCAGTTCTTC.

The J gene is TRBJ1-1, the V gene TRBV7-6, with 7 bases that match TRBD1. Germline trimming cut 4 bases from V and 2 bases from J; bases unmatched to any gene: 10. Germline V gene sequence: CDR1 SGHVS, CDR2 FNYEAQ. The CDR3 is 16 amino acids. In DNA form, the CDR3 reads TGTGCCAGCAGCTGGCGACAGGGTTCGGGTAACACTGAAGCTTTCTTT. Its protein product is CASSWRQGSGNTEAFF.

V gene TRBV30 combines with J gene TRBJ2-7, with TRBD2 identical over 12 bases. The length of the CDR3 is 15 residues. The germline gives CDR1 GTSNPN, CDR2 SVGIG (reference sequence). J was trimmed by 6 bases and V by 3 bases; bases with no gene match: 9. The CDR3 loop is CAWRPLTSGSVEQYF. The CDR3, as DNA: TGTGCCTGGAGACCTTTGACTAGCGGGAGCGTCGAGCAGTACTTC.

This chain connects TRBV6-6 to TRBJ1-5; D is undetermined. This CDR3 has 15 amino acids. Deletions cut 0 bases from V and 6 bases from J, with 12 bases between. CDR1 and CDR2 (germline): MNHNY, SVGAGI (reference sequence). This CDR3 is CASSYSSQSGQPQHF. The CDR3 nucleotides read TGTGCCAGCAGTTACTCATCCCAGTCGGGTCAGCCCCAGCATTTT.

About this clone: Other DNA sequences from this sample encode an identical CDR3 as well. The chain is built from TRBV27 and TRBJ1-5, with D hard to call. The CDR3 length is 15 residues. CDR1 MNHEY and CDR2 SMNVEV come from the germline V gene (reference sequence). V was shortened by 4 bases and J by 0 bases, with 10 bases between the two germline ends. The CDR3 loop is CASSSTPYSNQPQHF. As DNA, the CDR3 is TGTGCCAGCAGTTCCACCCCCTATAGCAATCAGCCCCAGCATTTT.

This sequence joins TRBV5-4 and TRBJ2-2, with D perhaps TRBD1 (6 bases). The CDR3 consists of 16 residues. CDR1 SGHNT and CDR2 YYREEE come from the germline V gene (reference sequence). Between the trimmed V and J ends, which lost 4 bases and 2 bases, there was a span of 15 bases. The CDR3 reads CASSQDRWGNTGELFF. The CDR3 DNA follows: TGTGCCAGCAGCCAGGACAGATGGGGTAACACCGGGGAGCTGTTTTTT.

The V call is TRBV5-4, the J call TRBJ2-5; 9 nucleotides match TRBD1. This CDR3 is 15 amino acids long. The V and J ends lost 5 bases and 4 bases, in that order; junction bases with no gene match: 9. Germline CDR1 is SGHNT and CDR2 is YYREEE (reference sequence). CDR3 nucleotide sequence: TGTGCCAGCAGTTCTACAGGGGGCGCCGGAGAGACCCAGTACTTC. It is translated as CASSSTGGAGETQYF. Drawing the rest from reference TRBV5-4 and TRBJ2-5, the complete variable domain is ETGVTQSPTHLIKTRGQQVTLRCSSQSGHNTVSWYQQALGQGPQFIFQYYREEENGRGNFPPRFSGLQFPNYSSELNVNALELDDSALYLCASSSTGGAGETQYFGPGTRLLVL.